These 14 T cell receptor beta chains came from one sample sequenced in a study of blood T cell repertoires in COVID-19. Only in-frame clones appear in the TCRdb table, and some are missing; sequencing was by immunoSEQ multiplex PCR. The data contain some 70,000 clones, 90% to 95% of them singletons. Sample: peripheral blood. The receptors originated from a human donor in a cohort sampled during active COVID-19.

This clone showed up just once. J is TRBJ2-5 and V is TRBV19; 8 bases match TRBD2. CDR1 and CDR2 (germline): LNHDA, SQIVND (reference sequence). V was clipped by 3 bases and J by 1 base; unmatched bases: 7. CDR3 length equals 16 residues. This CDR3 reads CASSITLAGIQETQYF. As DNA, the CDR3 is TGTGCCAGTAGTATTACCCTAGCGGGCATCCAAGAGACCCAGTACTTC.

The CDR3 DNA is TGTGCCAGCAGCTTGAGGGGGAGCACTGAAGCTTTCTTT. Protein sequence: CASSLRGSTEAFF. V is TRBV5-6 and J is TRBJ1-1; possible D gene TRBD1, 6 bases. Germline CDR1 reads SGHDT; CDR2 reads YYEEEE. The CDR3 is 13 amino acids. V lost 1 base, J lost 4 bases, and 8 bases lay in between.

The chain's CDR3 is CASSYVTVSTDTQYF. DNA of the CDR3: TGTGCCAGCAGCTATGTGACAGTTAGCACAGATACGCAGTATTTT. The chain links TRBV5-5 to TRBJ2-3; TRBD1 is a possible D gene (5 bases). V was cut by 3 bases and J by 0 bases, with 11 bases left in between. The CDR3 is 15 amino acids. CDR1 and CDR2 (germline): SGHKS, YYEKEE (reference sequence).

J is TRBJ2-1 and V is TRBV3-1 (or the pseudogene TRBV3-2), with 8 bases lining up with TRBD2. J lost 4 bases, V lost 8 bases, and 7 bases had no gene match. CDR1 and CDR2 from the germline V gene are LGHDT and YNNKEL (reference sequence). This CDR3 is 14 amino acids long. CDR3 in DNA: TGTGCCAGCTCCCTACTAGCGGTTTACAATGAGCAGTTCTTC. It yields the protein CASSLLAVYNEQFF.

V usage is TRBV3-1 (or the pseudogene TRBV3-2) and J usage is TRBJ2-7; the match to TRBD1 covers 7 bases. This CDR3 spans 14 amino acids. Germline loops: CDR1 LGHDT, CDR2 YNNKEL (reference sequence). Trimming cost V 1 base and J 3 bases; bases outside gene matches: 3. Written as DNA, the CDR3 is TGTGCCAGCAGCCAAGGGGCAGGGGGCTACGAGCAGTACTTC. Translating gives CASSQGAGGYEQYF.

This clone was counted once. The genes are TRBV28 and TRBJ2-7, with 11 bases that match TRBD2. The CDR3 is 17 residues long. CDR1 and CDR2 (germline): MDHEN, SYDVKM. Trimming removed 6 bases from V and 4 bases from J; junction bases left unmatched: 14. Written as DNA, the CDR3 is TGTGCCAGCAGCCCTTATAGCGGGAGGGCAAGATCTTACGAGCAGTACTTC. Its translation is CASSPYSGRARSYEQYF.

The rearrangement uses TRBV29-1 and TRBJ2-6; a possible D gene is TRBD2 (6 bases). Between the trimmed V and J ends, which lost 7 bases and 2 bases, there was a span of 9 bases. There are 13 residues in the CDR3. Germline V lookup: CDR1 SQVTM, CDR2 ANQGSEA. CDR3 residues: CSAASAGANVLTF. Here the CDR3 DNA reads TGCAGCGCCGCTAGCGCTGGGGCCAACGTCCTGACTTTC.

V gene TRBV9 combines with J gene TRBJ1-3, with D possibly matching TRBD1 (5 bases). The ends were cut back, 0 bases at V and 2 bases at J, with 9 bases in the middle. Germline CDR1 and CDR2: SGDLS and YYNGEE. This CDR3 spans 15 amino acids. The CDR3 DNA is TGTGCCAGCAGCGTAGAAGGGGCACCTGGAAACACCATATATTTT. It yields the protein CASSVEGAPGNTIYF.

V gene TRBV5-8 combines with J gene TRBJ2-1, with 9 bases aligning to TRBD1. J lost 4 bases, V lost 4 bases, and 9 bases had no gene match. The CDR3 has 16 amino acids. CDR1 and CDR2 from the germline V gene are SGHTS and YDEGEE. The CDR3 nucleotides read TGTGCCAGCAGCATCCCCGGACAGGGGACGTACAATGAGCAGTTCTTC. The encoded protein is CASSIPGQGTYNEQFF.

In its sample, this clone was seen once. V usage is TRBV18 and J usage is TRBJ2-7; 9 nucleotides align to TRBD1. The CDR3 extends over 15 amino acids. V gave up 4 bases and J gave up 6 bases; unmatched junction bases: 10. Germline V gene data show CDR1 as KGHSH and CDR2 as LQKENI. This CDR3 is CASSRTGTGSGEQYF. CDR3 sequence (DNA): TGTGCCAGCTCACGTACCGGGACAGGGAGTGGCGAGCAGTACTTC.

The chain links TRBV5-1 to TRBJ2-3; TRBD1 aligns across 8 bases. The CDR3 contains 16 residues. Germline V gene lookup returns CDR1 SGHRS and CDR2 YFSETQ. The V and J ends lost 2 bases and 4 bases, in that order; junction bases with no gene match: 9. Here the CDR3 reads CASSLGPDRVADTQYF. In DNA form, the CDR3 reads TGCGCCAGCAGCTTAGGGCCGGACAGGGTCGCAGATACGCAGTATTTT.

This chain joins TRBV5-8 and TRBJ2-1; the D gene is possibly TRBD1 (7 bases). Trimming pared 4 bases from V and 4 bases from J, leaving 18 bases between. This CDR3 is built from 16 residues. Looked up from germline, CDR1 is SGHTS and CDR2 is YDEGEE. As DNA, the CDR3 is TGTGCCAGCAGCCCAAGGGGGCAGGGGGGTTACAATGAGCAGTTCTTC. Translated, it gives CASSPRGQGGYNEQFF.

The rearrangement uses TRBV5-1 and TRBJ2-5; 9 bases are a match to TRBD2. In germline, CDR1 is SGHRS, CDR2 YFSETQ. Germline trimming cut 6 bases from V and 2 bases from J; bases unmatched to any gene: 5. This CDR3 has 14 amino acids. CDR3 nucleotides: TGCGCCAGCACCCTAGCGGGGAGGCAAGAGACCCAGTACTTC. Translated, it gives CASTLAGRQETQYF.

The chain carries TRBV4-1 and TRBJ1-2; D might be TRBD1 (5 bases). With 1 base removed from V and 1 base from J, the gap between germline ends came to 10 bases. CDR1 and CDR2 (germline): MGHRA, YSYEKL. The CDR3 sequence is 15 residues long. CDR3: CASSQGERGNYGYTF. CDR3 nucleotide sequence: TGCGCCAGCAGCCAAGGAGAAAGGGGTAACTATGGCTACACCTTC.